The following is a TCR beta chain sequence with its context. These data come from a study of Graves' ophthalmopathy and Graves' hyperthyroidism. Presentation of ophthalmopathy in the donors involved moderate-to-severe activity, CAS ≥3, NOSPECS ≥4 and a duration under 3 months. The evidence that diagnosis relied on was clinical symptoms, serum thyroxine, TRAb, thyroid ultrasound and orbital computed tomography. Looked up from germline, CDR1 is SGHTA and CDR2 is FQGNSA. Trimming removed 5 bases at V and 0 bases at J, with 14 bases between. The CDR3 sequence is 15 residues long. As the template, RNA transcripts were used to amplify TCR beta CDR3 regions. The first-round RT-PCR employed HTBI primers together with the Qiagen OneStep RT-PCR kit. A multiplex PCR was then performed as the second round. TCRdb analysed the multiplex PCR reads with MiXCR anew, one entry per CDR3 protein. The table has hundreds of thousands of distinct CDR3 sequences, 40% seen once; the top ten hold roughly 46%.

The source of this sequence is an adult man with Graves' ophthalmopathy. The sequenced material came from peripheral blood. This chain joins TRBV7-2 and TRBJ2-7; D call uncertain. The CDR3 region is CASSDRVKISYEQYF. CDR3 in DNA: TGTGCCAGCAGCGACCGGGTCAAAATCTCCTACGAGCAGTACTTC.